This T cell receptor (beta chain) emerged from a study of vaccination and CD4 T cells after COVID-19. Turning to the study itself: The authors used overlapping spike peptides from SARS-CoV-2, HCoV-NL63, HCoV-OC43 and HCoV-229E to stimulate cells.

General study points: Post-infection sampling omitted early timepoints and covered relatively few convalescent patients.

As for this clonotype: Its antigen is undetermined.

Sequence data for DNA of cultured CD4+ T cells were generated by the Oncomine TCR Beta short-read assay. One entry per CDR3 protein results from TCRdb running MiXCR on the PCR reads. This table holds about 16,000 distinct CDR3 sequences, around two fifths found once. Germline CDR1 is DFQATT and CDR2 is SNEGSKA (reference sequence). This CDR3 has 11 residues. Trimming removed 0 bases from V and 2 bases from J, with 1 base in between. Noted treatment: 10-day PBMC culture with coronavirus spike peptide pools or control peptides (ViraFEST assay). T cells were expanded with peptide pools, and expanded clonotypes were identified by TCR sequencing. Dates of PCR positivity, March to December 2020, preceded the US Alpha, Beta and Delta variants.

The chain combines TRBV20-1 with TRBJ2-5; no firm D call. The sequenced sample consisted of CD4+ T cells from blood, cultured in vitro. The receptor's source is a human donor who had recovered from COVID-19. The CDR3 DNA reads TGCAGTGCTAGAGATCAAGAGACCCAGTACTTC. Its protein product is CSARDQETQYF.